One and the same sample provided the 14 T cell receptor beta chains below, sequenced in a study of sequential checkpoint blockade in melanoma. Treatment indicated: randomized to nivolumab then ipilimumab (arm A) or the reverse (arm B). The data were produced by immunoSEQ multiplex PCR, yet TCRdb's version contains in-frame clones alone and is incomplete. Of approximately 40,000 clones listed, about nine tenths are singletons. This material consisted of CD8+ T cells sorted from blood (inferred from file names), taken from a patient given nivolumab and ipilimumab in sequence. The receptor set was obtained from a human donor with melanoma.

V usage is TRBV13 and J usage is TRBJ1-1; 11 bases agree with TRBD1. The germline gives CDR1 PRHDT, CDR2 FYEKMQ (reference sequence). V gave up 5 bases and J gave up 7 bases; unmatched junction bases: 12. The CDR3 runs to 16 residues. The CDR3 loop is CASSPRTGGEVGEAFF. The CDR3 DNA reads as TGTGCCAGCAGCCCGAGGACAGGGGGCGAGGTCGGTGAAGCTTTCTTT.

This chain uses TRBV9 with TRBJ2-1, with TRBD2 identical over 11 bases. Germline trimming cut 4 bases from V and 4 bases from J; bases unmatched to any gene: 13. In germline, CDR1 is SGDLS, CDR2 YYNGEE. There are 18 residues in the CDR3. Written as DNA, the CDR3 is TGTGCCAGCAGCTCCCCGGGTACTAGCGGGAGTCGGTACAATGAGCAGTTCTTC. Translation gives CASSSPGTSGSRYNEQFF.

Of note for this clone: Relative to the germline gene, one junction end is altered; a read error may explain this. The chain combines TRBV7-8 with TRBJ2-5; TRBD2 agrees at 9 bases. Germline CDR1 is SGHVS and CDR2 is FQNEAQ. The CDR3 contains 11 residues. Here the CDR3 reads CASSLAGTSNF. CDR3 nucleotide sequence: TGTGCCAGCAGCTTAGCCGGGACTAGCAACTTC.

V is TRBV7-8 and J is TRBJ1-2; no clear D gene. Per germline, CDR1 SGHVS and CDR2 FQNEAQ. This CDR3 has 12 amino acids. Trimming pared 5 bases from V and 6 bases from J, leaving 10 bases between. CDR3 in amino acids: CASSPGRDGYTF. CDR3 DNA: TGTGCCAGCAGCCCCGGGAGAGATGGCTACACCTTC.

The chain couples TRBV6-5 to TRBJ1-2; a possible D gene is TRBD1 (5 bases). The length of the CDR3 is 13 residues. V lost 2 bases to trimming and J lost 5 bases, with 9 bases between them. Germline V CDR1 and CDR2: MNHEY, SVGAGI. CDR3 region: CASSYRTTYGYTF. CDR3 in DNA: TGTGCCAGCAGTTACCGGACAACTTATGGCTACACCTTC.

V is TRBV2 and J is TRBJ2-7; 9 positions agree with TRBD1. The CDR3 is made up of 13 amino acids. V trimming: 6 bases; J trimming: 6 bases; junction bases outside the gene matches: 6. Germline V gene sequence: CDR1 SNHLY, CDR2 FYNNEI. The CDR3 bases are TGTGCCAGCAGGCCCCGGGACAGGGTCGAGCAGTACTTC. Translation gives CASRPRDRVEQYF.

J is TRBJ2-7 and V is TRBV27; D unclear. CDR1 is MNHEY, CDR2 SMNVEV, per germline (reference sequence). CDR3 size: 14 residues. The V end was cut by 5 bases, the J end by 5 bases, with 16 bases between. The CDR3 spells CASSPFTFIHEQYF. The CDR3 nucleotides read TGTGCCAGCAGTCCATTCACTTTTATCCACGAGCAGTACTTC.

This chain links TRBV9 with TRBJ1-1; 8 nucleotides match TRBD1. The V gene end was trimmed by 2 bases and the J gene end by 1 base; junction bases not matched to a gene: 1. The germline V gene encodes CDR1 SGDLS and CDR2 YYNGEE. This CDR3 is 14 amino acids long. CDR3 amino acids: CASSVGQGNTEAFF. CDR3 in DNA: TGTGCCAGCAGCGTCGGACAGGGGAACACTGAAGCTTTCTTT.

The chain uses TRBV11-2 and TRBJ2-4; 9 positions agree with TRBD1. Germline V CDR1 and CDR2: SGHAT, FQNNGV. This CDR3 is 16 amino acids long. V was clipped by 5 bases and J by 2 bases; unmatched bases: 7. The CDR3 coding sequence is TGTGCCAGCAGCGATCCGGGACAGGGAACCAAAAACATTCAGTACTTC. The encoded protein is CASSDPGQGTKNIQYF.

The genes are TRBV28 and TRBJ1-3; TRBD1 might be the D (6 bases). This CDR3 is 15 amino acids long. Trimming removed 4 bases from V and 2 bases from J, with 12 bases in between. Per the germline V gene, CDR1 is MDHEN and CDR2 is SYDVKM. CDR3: CASSYGGGAGNTIYF. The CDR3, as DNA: TGTGCCAGCAGTTATGGGGGGGGCGCTGGAAACACCATATATTTT.

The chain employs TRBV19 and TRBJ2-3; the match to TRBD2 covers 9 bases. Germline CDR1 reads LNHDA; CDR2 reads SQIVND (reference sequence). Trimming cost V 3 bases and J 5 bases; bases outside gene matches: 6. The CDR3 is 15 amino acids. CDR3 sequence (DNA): TGTGCCAGTAGTATTCTAGCGGGAATGATAGATACGCAGTATTTT. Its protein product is CASSILAGMIDTQYF.

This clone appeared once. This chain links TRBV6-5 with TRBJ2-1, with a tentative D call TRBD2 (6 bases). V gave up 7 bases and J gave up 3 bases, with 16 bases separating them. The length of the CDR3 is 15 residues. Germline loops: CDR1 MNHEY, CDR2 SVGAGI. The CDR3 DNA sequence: TGTGCCAGCACAAACGGGAGAACGGTCTACAATGAGCAGTTCTTC. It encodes CASTNGRTVYNEQFF.

The CDR3 region is CASRVPGTSGRTGSDEQFF. CDR3 nucleotide sequence: TGTGCCAGCAGGGTTCCGGGGACTAGCGGGAGGACGGGTTCAGATGAGCAGTTCTTC. J is TRBJ2-1 and V is TRBV2; TRBD2 matches at 15 bases. The V gene's germline CDR1 is SNHLY and CDR2 FYNNEI. Trimming cost V 6 bases and J 8 bases; bases outside gene matches: 17. The CDR3 is made up of 19 amino acids.

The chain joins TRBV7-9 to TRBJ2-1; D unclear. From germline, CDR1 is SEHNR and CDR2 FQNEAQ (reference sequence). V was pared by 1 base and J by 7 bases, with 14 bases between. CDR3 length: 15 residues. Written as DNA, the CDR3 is TGTGCCAGCAGCTTAGTTCCATCTACGTGGAATGAGCAGTTCTTC. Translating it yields CASSLVPSTWNEQFF.